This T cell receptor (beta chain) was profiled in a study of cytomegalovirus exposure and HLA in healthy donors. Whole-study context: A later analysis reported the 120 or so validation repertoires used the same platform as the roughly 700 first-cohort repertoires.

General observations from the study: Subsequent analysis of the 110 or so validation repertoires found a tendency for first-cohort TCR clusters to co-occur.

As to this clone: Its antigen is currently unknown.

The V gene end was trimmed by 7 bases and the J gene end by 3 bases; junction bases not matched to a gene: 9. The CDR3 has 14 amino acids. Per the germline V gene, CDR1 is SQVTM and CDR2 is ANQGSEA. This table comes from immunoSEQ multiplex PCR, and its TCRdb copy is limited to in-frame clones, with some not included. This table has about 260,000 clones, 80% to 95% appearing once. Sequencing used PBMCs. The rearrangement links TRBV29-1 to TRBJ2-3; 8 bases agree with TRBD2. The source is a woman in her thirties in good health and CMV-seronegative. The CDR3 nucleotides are TGCAGCGCTCCCCGAGCGGGAGTTACAGATACGCAGTATTTT. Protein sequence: CSAPRAGVTDTQYF.